One sample yielded the 19 T cell receptor beta chains listed below, sequenced in a study of blood T cell repertoires in COVID-19. TCRdb keeps only in-frame clones here, not all; method: immunoSEQ multiplex PCR. The sample includes over 90,000 clones, 70% to 90% of them seen just once. The sample comprised peripheral blood. Every receptor here comes from a man aged 50 to 60 with active or convalescent COVID-19.

Only a few counts were recorded for this clone. This chain connects TRBV30 to TRBJ1-4, with D possibly TRBD1 on 6 matching bases. Germline CDR1 reads GTSNPN; CDR2 reads SVGIG (reference sequence). There are 13 residues in the CDR3. Trimming took off 4 bases at V and 8 bases at J, with 14 bases between the two ends. The CDR3 here is CAWTTGQGEKLFF. The DNA for the CDR3 is TGTGCCTGGACGACAGGTCAAGGAGAAAAACTGTTTTTT.

The V gene is TRBV20-1, the J gene TRBJ1-2, with D tentatively TRBD1 (5 bases). The V end lost 2 bases, the J end lost 7 bases, and 8 bases lay between the germline ends. Germline CDR1 and CDR2: DFQATT and SNEGSKA (reference sequence). The CDR3 has 11 residues. CDR3 coding DNA: TGCAGTGCTAGACAGGGCGGTGGCTACACCTTC. Protein: CSARQGGGYTF.

Concerning this clone: Different DNA sequences within this sample yield the same CDR3. The chain has TRBV19 and TRBJ1-5, with D maybe TRBD1 (6 bases). Trimming pared 5 bases from V and 1 base from J, leaving 9 bases between. The CDR3 has 14 amino acids. From germline, CDR1 is LNHDA and CDR2 SQIVND (reference sequence). The CDR3 sequence is CASSYRESNQPQHF. In nucleotides, the CDR3 is TGTGCCAGTAGTTACAGGGAGAGCAATCAGCCCCAGCATTTT.

V is TRBV29-1 and J is TRBJ1-2; 8 bases agree with TRBD1. The germline CDR1 and CDR2 sequences are SQVTM and ANQGSEA. The junction had 7 bases not matched to a gene; V was cut back by 5 bases and J by 5 bases. The CDR3 consists of 13 residues. The CDR3 region is CSVRTGMGYGYTF. CDR3 coding DNA: TGCAGCGTTAGGACAGGGATGGGGTATGGCTACACCTTC.

The genes are TRBV14 and TRBJ1-3; D is uncertain. Germline loops: CDR1 SGHDN, CDR2 FVKESK. With 4 bases removed from V and 0 bases from J, the gap between germline ends came to 4 bases. This CDR3 comprises 13 residues. The CDR3 DNA sequence: TGTGCCAGCAGCCGCTACTCTGGAAACACCATATATTTT. Amino acids: CASSRYSGNTIYF.

V gene TRBV28 combines with J gene TRBJ2-5, with D uncertain. The CDR3 contains 12 residues. Germline CDR1 MDHEN, CDR2 SYDVKM. Trimming pared 3 bases from V and 2 bases from J, leaving 4 bases between. CDR3 sequence: CASSFRQETQYF. CDR3 coding DNA: TGTGCCAGCAGTTTCAGGCAAGAGACCCAGTACTTC.

The V gene is TRBV6-1, the J gene TRBJ2-3; possible D gene TRBD2, 6 bases. Germline assignment: CDR1 MNHNS and CDR2 SASEGT. V lost 2 bases to trimming and J lost 1 base, with 10 bases between them. The CDR3 runs 15 residues. CDR3 loop: CASSEQAGRTDTQYF. CDR3 DNA: TGTGCCAGCAGTGAACAGGCGGGGCGCACAGATACGCAGTATTTT.

The chain combines TRBV28 with TRBJ1-4, with 12 bases identical to TRBD1. The CDR3 runs to 17 residues. Germline-derived CDR1 and CDR2 are MDHEN and SYDVKM. Trimming cost V 0 bases and J 3 bases; bases outside gene matches: 2. The CDR3 sequence is CASSLWGQGAANEKLFF. CDR3 bases: TGTGCCAGCAGTTTATGGGGACAGGGGGCTGCTAATGAAAAACTGTTTTTT.

The chain has TRBV5-8 and TRBJ1-4, with TRBD1 matching 8 bases. V dropped 2 bases and J dropped 0; count of bases not matched to a gene: 12. The CDR3 length is 19 residues. CDR1 is SGHTS, CDR2 YDEGEE, per germline. DNA of the CDR3: TGTGCCAGCAGCTTAAAGACAGGGGTGTTTCGGGCAACTAATGAAAAACTGTTTTTT. Translated: CASSLKTGVFRATNEKLFF.

The chain is built from TRBV7-9 and TRBJ2-5; D remains unclear. CDR1 and CDR2 (germline): SEHNR, FQNEAQ (reference sequence). CDR3 length: 12 residues. V was trimmed by 10 bases and J by 0 bases, leaving 9 bases between them. As DNA, the CDR3 is TGTGCCACTACGGTAAACCAAGAGACCCAGTACTTC. It translates to CATTVNQETQYF. The full variable domain, completed using reference TRBV7-9 and TRBJ2-5, is DTGVSQNPRHKITKRGQNVTFRCDPISEHNRLYWYRQTLGQGPEFLTYFQNEAQLEKSRLLSDRFSAERPKGSFSTLEIQRTEQGDSAMYLCATTVNQETQYFGPGTRLLVL.

The chain employs TRBV7-2 and TRBJ1-5, with D possibly matching TRBD1 (5 bases). The CDR3 contains 15 residues. Germline assignment: CDR1 SGHTA and CDR2 FQGNSA. V was cut by 1 base and J by 3 bases, with 10 bases left in between. The CDR3 protein is CASSLGTFNNQPQHF. The CDR3 region has the DNA TGTGCCAGCAGCTTAGGGACATTTAACAATCAGCCCCAGCATTTT.

The chain recombines TRBV3-1 (or the pseudogene TRBV3-2) with TRBJ2-3; 11 nucleotides align to TRBD1. The CDR3 has 18 amino acids. The junction had 8 bases not matched to a gene; V was cut back by 1 base and J by 2 bases. CDR1 is LGHDT, CDR2 YNNKEL, per germline (reference sequence). The chain's CDR3 is CASSQASGTGGDTDTQYF. In DNA, the CDR3 is TGTGCCAGCAGCCAAGCGTCCGGGACAGGGGGTGACACAGATACGCAGTATTTT.

This clone was recorded once. The chain uses TRBV7-9 and TRBJ1-1, with D tentatively TRBD1 (5 bases). The CDR3 extends over 15 amino acids. V lost 6 bases to trimming and J lost 4 bases, with 18 bases between them. From germline, CDR1 is SEHNR and CDR2 FQNEAQ (reference sequence). The CDR3 reads CASRTMTALGTEAFF. The CDR3 nucleotides are TGTGCCAGCAGGACGATGACAGCCCTTGGCACTGAAGCTTTCTTT.

The chain recombines TRBV28 with TRBJ1-1; unclear D gene. CDR3 length: 12 residues. Deletions cut 4 bases from V and 8 bases from J, with 11 bases between. Looked up from germline, CDR1 is MDHEN and CDR2 is SYDVKM. The CDR3 is CASSSYLREAFF. CDR3 nucleotides: TGTGCCAGCAGTTCTTACCTCAGAGAAGCTTTCTTT. The full variable domain, completed using reference TRBV28 and TRBJ1-1, is DVKVTQSSRYLVKRTGEKVFLECVQDMDHENMFWYRQDPGLGLRLIYFSYDVKMKEKGDIPEGYSVSREKKERFSLILESASTNQTSMYLCASSSYLREAFFGQGTRLTVV.

The chain joins TRBV18 to TRBJ1-4; TRBD1 matches at 8 bases. The germline V gene has CDR1 KGHSH and CDR2 LQKENI. The junction had 7 bases not matched to a gene; V was cut back by 0 bases and J by 10 bases. The CDR3 runs to 15 residues. The CDR3 here is CASSPPTGQGGKLFF. DNA for the CDR3: TGTGCCAGCTCACCACCCACCGGACAGGGAGGAAAACTGTTTTTT.

The chain is built from TRBV5-1 and TRBJ2-3; TRBD2 agrees at 9 bases. In germline, CDR1 is SGHRS, CDR2 YFSETQ. CDR3 length equals 17 residues. The V gene end was trimmed by 1 base and the J gene end by 0 bases; junction bases not matched to a gene: 6. CDR3 sequence reads: CASSLSLSGGSTDTQYF. The CDR3 DNA sequence: TGCGCCAGCAGCTTGTCGTTAAGCGGGGGGAGCACAGATACGCAGTATTTT. Full variable domain (remainder filled in from reference TRBV5-1 and TRBJ2-3): KAGVTQTPRYLIKTRGQQVTLSCSPISGHRSVSWYQQTPGQGLQFLFEYFSETQRNKGNFPGRFSGRQFSNSRSEMNVSTLELGDSALYLCASSLSLSGGSTDTQYFGPGTRLTVL.

This clone has more than one count but fewer than ten. CDR3 DNA sequence: TGTGCCAGCAGTGATTTTAGCGGGGGAAATGAGCAGTTCTTC. Its protein is CASSDFSGGNEQFF. The chain recombines TRBV6-4 with TRBJ2-1, with 9 bases lining up with TRBD2. The CDR3 consists of 14 residues. Germline V gene data show CDR1 as MRHNA and CDR2 as SNTAGT. J was trimmed by 7 bases and V by 3 bases; bases with no gene match: 4.

The chain combines TRBV24-1 with TRBJ1-5, with 7 positions matching TRBD1. CDR3 length: 16 residues. Germline values: CDR1 KGHDR, CDR2 SFDVKD. The V and J ends lost 4 bases and 0 bases, in that order; junction bases with no gene match: 5. CDR3 region: CATSDPGTDSNQPQHF. The CDR3 DNA reads TGTGCCACCAGTGACCCCGGGACAGATAGCAATCAGCCCCAGCATTTT.

The CDR3 coding sequence is TGCGCCAGCAGGGTTCAAGGGGAGGTGACGGATGAGCAGTTCTTC. This codes for CASRVQGEVTDEQFF. This chain connects TRBV5-1 to TRBJ2-1, with a weak D call TRBD2 (6 bases). CDR1 SGHRS and CDR2 YFSETQ come from the germline V gene. The CDR3 length is 15 residues. The V end was cut by 5 bases, the J end by 8 bases, with 20 bases between.